The 17 T cell receptor beta chains listed next were all sequenced from one sample in a study of blood T cells in healthy people across ages. A sample-barcoded 5' primer and a J-beta primer mix were used in a second PCR of roughly 7 to 11 cycles. TCRdb analysed the 5' RACE reads with MiXCR anew, one entry per CDR3 protein. Of under 2,000,000 distinct CDR3 sequences listed, 49% are singletons. Sample: blood. The receptors were gathered from a woman in her 40s in good health.

The chain is built from TRBV6-6 and TRBJ2-7, with TRBD1 identical over 8 bases. CDR1 and CDR2 (germline): MNHNY, SVGAGI (reference sequence). The CDR3 totals 14 residues. V lost 7 bases to trimming and J lost 3 bases; unmatched junction nucleotides: 8. As DNA, the CDR3 is TGTGCCAGCATTGCGTCCGGGACAGGCTACGAGCAGTACTTC. Its translation is CASIASGTGYEQYF.

The CDR3 loop is CASSQVGVKETQYF. CDR3 nucleotides: TGTGCCAGCAGCCAGGTGGGGGTTAAAGAGACCCAGTACTTC. The chain combines TRBV7-2 with TRBJ2-5; possibly TRBD1 or TRBD2 for D (5 bases each). The V end lost 5 bases, the J end lost 3 bases, and 13 bases lay between the germline ends. The CDR3 is 14 amino acids. Per germline, CDR1 SGHTA and CDR2 FQGNSA. Looking up the rest from reference TRBV7-2 and TRBJ2-5 gives the full variable domain: GAGVSQSPSNKVTEKGKDVELRCDPISGHTALYWYRQSLGQGLEFLIYFQGNSAPDKSGLPSDRFSAERTGGSVSTLTIQRTQQEDSAVYLCASSQVGVKETQYFGPGTRLLVL.

The table lists this clonotype with a few counts. V usage is TRBV20-1 and J usage is TRBJ1-2; 8 bases match TRBD1. V lost 6 bases and J lost 3; bases outside the gene matches: 9. Germline CDR1 DFQATT, CDR2 SNEGSKA (reference sequence). The CDR3 runs 14 residues. In nucleotides, the CDR3 is TGCAGTGCAACCGGACAGGGCGAGGACTATGGCTACACCTTC. Translation: CSATGQGEDYGYTF.

This clonotype was observed a handful of times. V and J are TRBV7-2 and TRBJ2-5; D not certain. Germline V gene lookup returns CDR1 SGHTA and CDR2 FQGNSA. Trimming removed 4 bases at V and 5 bases at J, with 17 bases between. This CDR3 is built from 15 residues. This CDR3 is CASSYSGRVVETQYF. CDR3 in DNA: TGTGCCAGCAGCTATAGTGGACGCGTCGTGGAGACCCAGTACTTC. The entire variable domain, with the rest obtained from reference TRBV7-2 and TRBJ2-5, is as follows: GAGVSQSPSNKVTEKGKDVELRCDPISGHTALYWYRQSLGQGLEFLIYFQGNSAPDKSGLPSDRFSAERTGGSVSTLTIQRTQQEDSAVYLCASSYSGRVVETQYFGPGTRLLVL.

Many counts were recorded for this clonotype. The chain carries TRBV27 and TRBJ2-5; the D is unclear. CDR3 length: 11 residues. In germline, CDR1 is MNHEY, CDR2 SMNVEV (reference sequence). Trimming pared 7 bases from V and 5 bases from J, leaving 8 bases between. The CDR3 reads CASTLGETQYF. CDR3 DNA: TGTGCCAGCACCCTAGGGGAGACCCAGTACTTC.

The J gene is TRBJ2-4, the V gene TRBV6-5, with a tentative D call TRBD1 (6 bases). The germline gives CDR1 MNHEY, CDR2 SVGAGI. Trimming left V 3 bases short and J 0 bases short, with 9 bases between. The CDR3 has 15 residues. The CDR3 spells CASSYQGRAKNIQYF. DNA of the CDR3: TGTGCCAGCAGTTATCAGGGGAGAGCCAAAAACATTCAGTACTTC.

This rearrangement joins TRBV28 to TRBJ1-5; D is unresolved. Germline CDR1 is MDHEN and CDR2 is SYDVKM. V dropped 7 bases and J dropped 3 bases, with 13 bases sitting between them. The CDR3 consists of 14 residues. The CDR3 is CASTTRRFNQPQHF. DNA for the CDR3: TGTGCCAGCACCACTCGACGATTCAATCAGCCCCAGCATTTT. The whole variable domain, remainder taken from reference TRBV28 and TRBJ1-5, is DVKVTQSSRYLVKRTGEKVFLECVQDMDHENMFWYRQDPGLGLRLIYFSYDVKMKEKGDIPEGYSVSREKKERFSLILESASTNQTSMYLCASTTRRFNQPQHFGDGTRLSIL.

This clonotype appeared a few times. The chain employs TRBV29-1 and TRBJ1-1; 8 bases align to TRBD1. The V and J ends lost 2 bases and 7 bases, in that order; junction bases with no gene match: 6. Germline assignment: CDR1 SQVTM and CDR2 ANQGSEA. This CDR3 has 13 amino acids. For the CDR3, the DNA is TGCAGCGTTGAACGGACACAGGGGGGTGAAGCTTTCTTT. This gives the protein CSVERTQGGEAFF.

This clonotype came up a few times. V gene TRBV4-2 combines with J gene TRBJ1-5; D unclear. V was cut by 0 bases and J by 3 bases, with 6 bases left in between. The CDR3 spans 14 residues. Germline CDR1 and CDR2: LGHNA and YNFKEQ. The CDR3 loop reads CASSQEQHNQPQHF. The CDR3 bases are TGTGCCAGCAGCCAAGAACAGCACAATCAGCCCCAGCATTTT.

For the CDR3, the DNA is TGTGCCAGCAGTTTTGGCTTCGGCAGAAGCACAGATACGCAGTATTTT. This sequence encodes CASSFGFGRSTDTQYF. The V call is TRBV27, the J call TRBJ2-3, with D unresolved. The germline V gene encodes CDR1 MNHEY and CDR2 SMNVEV (reference sequence). Trimming removed 3 bases from V and 0 bases from J, with 13 bases in between. The CDR3 loop spans 16 amino acids.

This clonotype has just a few counts. The chain carries TRBV6-5 and TRBJ2-4; D call uncertain. The CDR3 runs 16 residues. The germline V gene encodes CDR1 MNHEY and CDR2 SVGAGI. V lost 5 bases and J lost 0, with 14 bases in between. The CDR3 spells CASSTRTAPAKNIQYF. The CDR3 bases are TGTGCCAGCAGTACCCGTACAGCCCCAGCCAAAAACATTCAGTACTTC.

This sequence joins TRBV27 and TRBJ2-3, with a weak D call TRBD2 (7 bases). Germline CDR1 reads MNHEY; CDR2 reads SMNVEV (reference sequence). The CDR3 is 15 residues long. Trimming removed 8 bases at V and 6 bases at J, with 21 bases between. The CDR3: CASARTGTNSDTQYF. CDR3 bases: TGTGCCAGCGCCCGAACAGGGACTAATAGCGATACGCAGTATTTT.

This clonotype was found a few times. This chain links TRBV7-2 with TRBJ2-1, with TRBD2 identical over 7 bases. The V gene end was trimmed by 5 bases and the J gene end by 7 bases; junction bases not matched to a gene: 14. The CDR3 contains 16 residues. The germline CDR1 and CDR2 sequences are SGHTA and FQGNSA. CDR3 sequence (DNA): TGTGCCAGCAGCCCCGGGGGTACTAGACTAGCAAATGAGCAGTTCTTC. Translated: CASSPGGTRLANEQFF.

The chain links TRBV7-2 to TRBJ2-1, with 8 bases identical to TRBD1. The CDR3 extends over 17 amino acids. V dropped 4 bases and J dropped 6; count of bases not matched to a gene: 14. Looked up from germline, CDR1 is SGHTA and CDR2 is FQGNSA. CDR3 region: CASSSRLLDRVFNEQFF. CDR3 nucleotides: TGTGCCAGCAGCTCCCGGCTATTGGACAGGGTATTCAATGAGCAGTTCTTC. Together with reference TRBV7-2 and TRBJ2-1, the CDR3 gives the full variable domain: GAGVSQSPSNKVTEKGKDVELRCDPISGHTALYWYRQSLGQGLEFLIYFQGNSAPDKSGLPSDRFSAERTGGSVSTLTIQRTQQEDSAVYLCASSSRLLDRVFNEQFFGPGTRLTVL.

The genes are TRBV5-6 and TRBJ2-3; D is ambiguous. V was trimmed by 0 bases and J by 0 bases, leaving 11 bases between them. The V gene's germline CDR1 is SGHDT and CDR2 YYEEEE. This CDR3 comprises 16 residues. CDR3 region: CASSLVAVSSTDTQYF. The CDR3 region has the DNA TGTGCCAGCAGCTTGGTTGCCGTCTCTAGCACAGATACGCAGTATTTT.

The V call is TRBV7-9, the J call TRBJ2-1; D is possibly TRBD2 (6 bases). V lost 11 bases, J lost 0 bases, and 14 bases lay in between. CDR1 SEHNR and CDR2 FQNEAQ come from the germline V gene (reference sequence). This CDR3 is built from 14 residues. The CDR3: CAVLALSSYNEQFF. The CDR3 DNA reads TGTGCCGTACTAGCTCTGAGCTCCTACAATGAGCAGTTCTTC.

This chain links TRBV4-3 with TRBJ2-4, with 10 positions matching TRBD2. This CDR3 contains 19 residues. Looked up from germline, CDR1 is LGHNA and CDR2 is YSLEER. V gave up 0 bases and J gave up 0 bases; unmatched junction bases: 8. CDR3 sequence reads: CASSQELSGGVLAKNIQYF. The CDR3 DNA sequence: TGCGCCAGCAGCCAAGAACTAAGCGGGGGGGTCTTAGCCAAAAACATTCAGTACTTC.